The 9 T cell receptor beta chains presented below share a single source sample, sequenced in a study of T cells in Graves' hyperthyroidism and ophthalmopathy. TCR beta CDR3 regions were amplified from RNA. The primer set for the first-round RT-PCR of the TCR CDR3 was HTBI. MiXCR was run by TCRdb on the multiplex PCR reads, yielding one entry per CDR3 protein. This table holds around 340,000 distinct CDR3 sequences, about 18% found once. Sequences were obtained from blood. All receptors derive from a woman aged 45 to 65 with Graves' hyperthyroidism.

This clonotype was observed many times. The V and J genes are TRBV20-1 and TRBJ2-1; TRBD1 aligns across 8 bases. This CDR3 is built from 12 residues. Germline values: CDR1 DFQATT, CDR2 SNEGSKA (reference sequence). The V gene end was trimmed by 3 bases and the J gene end by 7 bases; junction bases not matched to a gene: 2. The CDR3 region has the DNA TGCAGTGCTAGTCAGGGGGCAAATGAGCAGTTCTTC. This translates into CSASQGANEQFF.

The V gene is TRBV11-2, the J gene TRBJ2-7; 9 bases line up with TRBD1. J gave up 6 bases and V 2 bases, and 11 bases lay outside the gene matches. In germline, CDR1 is SGHAT, CDR2 FQNNGV. The CDR3 totals 16 residues. The CDR3 sequence is CASSLTAGTGFSEQYV. The CDR3 nucleotides read TGTGCCAGCAGCTTAACCGCCGGGACAGGGTTTAGCGAGCAGTACGTC.

CDR3 nucleotides: TGCGCCAGCAGCCAAGATCCTGCGGAAACTTATCAGCCCCAGCATTTT. Its translation: CASSQDPAETYQPQHF. The rearrangement joins TRBV4-1 to TRBJ1-5; D gene uncertain. The V and J ends lost 0 bases and 5 bases respectively, with 14 bases between them. This CDR3 spans 16 amino acids. Germline V gene lookup returns CDR1 MGHRA and CDR2 YSYEKL.

This clonotype was counted only a few times. The chain carries TRBV6-5 and TRBJ1-2; unclear D gene. This CDR3 spans 15 amino acids. Trimming cost V 0 bases and J 5 bases, with 13 bases left between them. CDR1 is MNHEY, CDR2 SVGAGI, per germline. Written as DNA, the CDR3 is TGTGCCAGCAGTTACTCACCTTCTGGCCTGTATGGCTACACCTTC. Encoded protein: CASSYSPSGLYGYTF.

The genes are TRBV29-1 and TRBJ2-3, with TRBD2 matching 7 bases. The CDR3 loop spans 14 amino acids. Trimming cost V 4 bases and J 6 bases; bases outside gene matches: 10. The V gene's germline CDR1 is SQVTM and CDR2 ANQGSEA. The CDR3 region is CSVGAIGGGDTQYF. The CDR3, as DNA: TGCAGCGTTGGGGCCATTGGGGGGGGGGATACGCAGTATTTT.

This clonotype was detected many times. V is TRBV12-3 or TRBV12-4 and J is TRBJ2-3; D might be TRBD2 (7 bases). CDR3 length equals 14 residues. V lost 5 bases to trimming and J lost 2 bases, with 11 bases between them. CDR3 residues: CASSGGGFTDTQYF. In DNA, the CDR3 is TGTGCCAGCAGTGGCGGGGGCTTCACAGATACGCAGTATTTT.

This clonotype was seen a few times. This sequence joins TRBV2 and TRBJ1-5; D unclear. The CDR3 consists of 15 residues. Germline CDR1 is SNHLY and CDR2 is FYNNEI. V lost 7 bases and J lost 0, with 13 bases in between. CDR3 sequence (DNA): TGTGCCAGCAAGGCGGCAGGATTTAGCAATCAGCCCCAGCATTTT. This encodes CASKAAGFSNQPQHF.

This sequence joins TRBV20-1 and TRBJ2-1, with D perhaps assigned TRBD1 or TRBD2 (6 bases each). The CDR3 is 11 residues long. The V gene lost 3 bases and the J gene lost 9 bases, with 9 bases spanning the gap. Germline values: CDR1 DFQATT, CDR2 SNEGSKA (reference sequence). The CDR3: CSARWGAEQFF. The CDR3 nucleotides are TGCAGTGCTAGGTGGGGGGCTGAGCAGTTCTTC.

This clonotype was seen a few times. V gene TRBV6-4 combines with J gene TRBJ1-3; TRBD1 might be the D (6 bases). The CDR3 length is 15 residues. V lost 7 bases and J lost 0, with 13 bases in between. Per germline, CDR1 MRHNA and CDR2 SNTAGT. The CDR3 region has the DNA TGTGCCAGCACGAGACAGGCAAGCTCTGGAAACACCATATATTTT. Its translation: CASTRQASSGNTIYF.